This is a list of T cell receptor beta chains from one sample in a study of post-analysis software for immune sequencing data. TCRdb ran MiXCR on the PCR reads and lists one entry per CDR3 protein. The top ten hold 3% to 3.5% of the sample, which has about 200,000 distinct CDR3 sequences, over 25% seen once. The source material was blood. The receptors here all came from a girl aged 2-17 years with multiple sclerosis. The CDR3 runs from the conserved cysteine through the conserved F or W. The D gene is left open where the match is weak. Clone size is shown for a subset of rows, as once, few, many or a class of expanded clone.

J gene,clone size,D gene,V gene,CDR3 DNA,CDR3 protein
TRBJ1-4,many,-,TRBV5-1,TGCGCCAGCAGCCCCCGCGAGGGGGTAGAAAAACTGTTTTTT,CASSPREGVEKLFF
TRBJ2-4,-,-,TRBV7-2,TGTGCCAGCAGCTTCGACGTTCTATCAGCCAAAAACATTCAGTACTTC,CASSFDVLSAKNIQYF
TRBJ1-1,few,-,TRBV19,TGTGCCAGTAGTGGTTTATGGGGGCGGTACACTGAAGCTTTCTTT,CASSGLWGRYTEAFF
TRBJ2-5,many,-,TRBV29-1,TGCAGCGTTGAAGAGGGGGACGAGACCCAGTACTTC,CSVEEGDETQYF
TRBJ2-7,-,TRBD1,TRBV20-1,TGCAGTGCCTCCGGGACAGGGGAATACGGGCAGTACTTC,CSASGTGEYGQYF
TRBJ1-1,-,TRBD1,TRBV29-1,TGCAGCGCAACCGGGACAGGGGGCGTTGGCACTGAAGCTTTCTTT,CSATGTGGVGTEAFF
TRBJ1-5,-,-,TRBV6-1,TGTGCCAGCAGTGCCCCGACGGTAAGCAATCGGCCCCAGCATTTT,CASSAPTVSNRPQHF
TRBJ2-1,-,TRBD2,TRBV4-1,TGCGCCAGCAGCCAGTTTGGCGGGGGGGCCAGTTTTGCGAATGAGCAGTTCTTC,CASSQFGGGASFANEQFF
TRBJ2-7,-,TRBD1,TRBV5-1,TGCGCCAGCAGCCCCGGGGACAGCCTCTCCTACGAGCAGTACTTC,CASSPGDSLSYEQYF
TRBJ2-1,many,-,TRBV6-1,TGTGCCAGCAGTGAAGCGGATACTCACAATGAGCAGTTCTTC,CASSEADTHNEQFF
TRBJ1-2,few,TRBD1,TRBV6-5,TGTGCCAGCAGTTACAATCGACAGGGGGCGCGTGGCTACACCTTC,CASSYNRQGARGYTF
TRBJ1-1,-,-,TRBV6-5,TGTGCCAGCAGTTATGGGTCGGTGAACACTGAAGCTTTCTTT,CASSYGSVNTEAFF
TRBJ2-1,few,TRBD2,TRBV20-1,TGCAGTGCTAGAGATCCTAGCGGGGGTGACGAGCAGTTCTTC,CSARDPSGGDEQFF
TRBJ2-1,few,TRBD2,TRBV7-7,TGTGCCAGCAGCGTTATAGCGGGAACTAACTACAATGAGCAGTTCTTC,CASSVIAGTNYNEQFF
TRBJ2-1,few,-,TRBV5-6,-,CASSSGQGARYNEQFF
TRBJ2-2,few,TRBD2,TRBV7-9,TGTGCCACTTTCGTGGCTAGCGGGAGCGTCGGGGAGCTGTTTTTT,CATFVASGSVGELFF
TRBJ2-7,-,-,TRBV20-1,TGCAGTGCTAGGGTCGGGTCGTCTGGAGAGCAGTACTTC,CSARVGSSGEQYF
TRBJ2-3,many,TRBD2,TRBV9,TGTGCCAGCAGCGTAGGGAGCGGGGTGAGCACAGATACGCAGTATTTT,CASSVGSGVSTDTQYF
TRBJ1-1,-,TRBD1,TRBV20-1,TGCAGTGCTCCACAATACGACAGGGGGGACACTGAAGCTTTCTTT,CSAPQYDRGDTEAFF
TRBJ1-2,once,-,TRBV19,TGTGCCAGTAGCAAGGGAGGGAGAAACTATGGCTACACCTTC,CASSKGGRNYGYTF
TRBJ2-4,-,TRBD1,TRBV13,TGTGCCAGCAGCTTAGAAGGGACAGGTCGAAACATTCAGTACTTC,CASSLEGTGRNIQYF
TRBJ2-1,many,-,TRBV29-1,TGCAGCGTAAAACAACAGAAGCTGAACTACAATGAGCAGTTCTTC,CSVKQQKLNYNEQFF
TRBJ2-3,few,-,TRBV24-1,TGTGCCACCAGTGACCCGGACAACAGGGGGGGGACAGATACGCAGTATTTT,CATSDPDNRGGTDTQYF
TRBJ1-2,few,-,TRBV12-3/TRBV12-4,TGTGCCAGCAGTTTTACTGTACAGTCTGGCTACACCTTC,CASSFTVQSGYTF
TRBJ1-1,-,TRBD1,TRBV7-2,TGTGCCAGCAGCTCCCCTGGACAGGGCCATGAAGCTTTCTTT,CASSSPGQGHEAFF
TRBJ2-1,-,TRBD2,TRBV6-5,TGTGCCGGCAGTTCTAGCGGGAGAGGATACAATGAGCAGTTCTTC,CAGSSSGRGYNEQFF
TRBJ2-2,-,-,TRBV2,TGTGCCAGCAGTCTCCGCCCCGGGGAGCTGTTTTTT,CASSLRPGELFF
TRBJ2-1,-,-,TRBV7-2,TGTGCCAGCAGCTTAATATCTGTTGAGCAGTTCTTC,CASSLISVEQFF
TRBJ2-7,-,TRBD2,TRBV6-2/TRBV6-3,TGTGCCAGCAGTTACTCCCTAGCGGGAAACAATGAGCAGTACTTC,CASSYSLAGNNEQYF
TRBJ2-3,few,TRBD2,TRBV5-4,TGTGCCAGCAGCTCAGGGACTAGCGGTCGCGCAGATACGCAGTATTTT,CASSSGTSGRADTQYF
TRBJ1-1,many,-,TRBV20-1,TGCAGTGCTAGAGTTTACGCTGAAGCTTTCTTT,CSARVYAEAFF
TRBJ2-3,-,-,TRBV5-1,TGCGCCAGCAGCCTGGAGACACAGGGAGGTACGCAGTATTTT,CASSLETQGGTQYF
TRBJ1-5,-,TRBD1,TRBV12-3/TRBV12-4,TGTGCCAGCAGCCGGGGACAGGGGGATAGGCAGCCCCAGCATTTT,CASSRGQGDRQPQHF
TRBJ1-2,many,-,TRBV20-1,TGCAGTGCTAGACTTAACAGGCATGGCTACACCTTC,CSARLNRHGYTF
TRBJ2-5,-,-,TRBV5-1,TGCGCCAGCAGCCGAGGAGGGCCGGAATCGGAGACCCAGTACTTC,CASSRGGPESETQYF
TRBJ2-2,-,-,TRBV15,TGTGCCACCAGCAGAGAGGAGGGTAGCGGGGAGCTGTTTTTT,CATSREEGSGELFF
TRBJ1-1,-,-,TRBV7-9,TGTGCCAGCAGCTTGAACAGGGTAGGCACTGAAGCTTTCTTT,CASSLNRVGTEAFF
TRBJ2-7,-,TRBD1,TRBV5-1,TGCGCCAGCAGCCCCGGCATGGGACAGGGCGCCTACGAGCAGTACTTC,CASSPGMGQGAYEQYF
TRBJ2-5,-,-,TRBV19,TGTGCCAGTAGCGACGTGGGGTACTCCCAAGAGACCCAGTACTTC,CASSDVGYSQETQYF
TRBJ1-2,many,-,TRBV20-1,TGCAGTGCTAGCCCGAGTGGGGCTTATGGCTACACCTTC,CSASPSGAYGYTF
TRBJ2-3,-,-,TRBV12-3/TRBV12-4,TGTGCCAGCAGTTTCGGCAGCCCTAGAGCAGATACGCAGTATTTT,CASSFGSPRADTQYF
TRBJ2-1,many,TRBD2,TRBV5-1,TGCGCCAGCAGCTTAGAGAGCGGGACCGAGCAGTTCTTC,CASSLESGTEQFF
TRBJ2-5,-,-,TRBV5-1,TGCGCCAGCAGCTTGCCTGGGGGCCGAGAGACCCAGTACTTC,CASSLPGGRETQYF
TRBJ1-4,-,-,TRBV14,TGTGCCAGCAGCCAAGATCTGTCTAAGGGGGGAAAACTGTTTTTT,CASSQDLSKGGKLFF
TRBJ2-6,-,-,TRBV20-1,TGCAGTGCAAGATCTGCCTCTGGGGCCAACGTCCTGACTTTC,CSARSASGANVLTF
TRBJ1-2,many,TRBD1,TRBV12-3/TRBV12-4,TGTGCCAGCAGTTACCCGGGGACAGCCAACTATGGCTACACCTTC,CASSYPGTANYGYTF
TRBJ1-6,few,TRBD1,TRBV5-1,TGCGCCAGCAGCTGGGGGGACAGGGGTGGCTCACCCCTCCACTTT,CASSWGDRGGSPLHF
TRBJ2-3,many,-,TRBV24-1,TGTGCCACCAGTGACCCACGGGACTCCGGCACAGATACGCAGTATTTT,CATSDPRDSGTDTQYF
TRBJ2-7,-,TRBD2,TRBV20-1,TGCAGTGCTTATACCGGGACTAGCACAGAGCAGTACTTC,CSAYTGTSTEQYF
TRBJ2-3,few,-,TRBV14,TGTGCCAGCAGCCCGCCCCCGAAGAGATCTAGCACAGATACGCAGTATTTT,CASSPPPKRSSTDTQYF
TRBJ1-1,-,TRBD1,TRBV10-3,TGTGCCATCAGTCAAAAACCGGGACAGGGAAACACTGAAGCTTTCTTT,CAISQKPGQGNTEAFF